The T cell receptor beta chain described here comes from a study of cytomegalovirus exposure and HLA in healthy donors. At the level of the study: Out of approximately 170 million T cells, an earlier analysis found roughly 100 million unique TCR beta sequences in total.

PCR amplification relied on 60 Vbeta primers (plus 13 Jbeta primers). This table comes from immunoSEQ multiplex PCR, and its TCRdb copy is limited to in-frame clones, with some not included. This repertoire shows some 120,000 clones, approximately 80% found once; its top ten account for 0.24%. This clone turned up a few times. What it binds is unknown. Germline V gene lookup returns CDR1 SGDLS and CDR2 YYNGEE. The CDR3 has 15 amino acids. With 0 bases removed from V and 7 bases from J, the gap between germline ends came to 14 bases. Overall study findings and caveats: Clonal expansion was found to be greater in HLA-associated TCR beta chains than in equally common others in a later analysis. Prediction of most subjects' HLA-A and HLA-B alleles by TCR beta sequences was reportedly accurate.

The chain links TRBV9 to TRBJ1-5; D is ambiguous. The sample was PBMCs. This receptor was taken from a man in his forties or fifties in good health and CMV-seronegative. Here the CDR3 reads CASSVEGDPAQPQHF. In DNA form, the CDR3 reads TGTGCCAGCAGCGTAGAGGGAGACCCAGCCCAGCCCCAGCATTTT. Using reference TRBV9 and TRBJ1-5 for the parts outside the CDR3, the full variable domain is DSGVTQTPKHLITATGQRVTLRCSPRSGDLSVYWYQQSLDQGLQFLIQYYNGEERAKGNILERFSAQQFPDLHSELNLSSLELGDSALYFCASSVEGDPAQPQHFGDGTRLSIL.